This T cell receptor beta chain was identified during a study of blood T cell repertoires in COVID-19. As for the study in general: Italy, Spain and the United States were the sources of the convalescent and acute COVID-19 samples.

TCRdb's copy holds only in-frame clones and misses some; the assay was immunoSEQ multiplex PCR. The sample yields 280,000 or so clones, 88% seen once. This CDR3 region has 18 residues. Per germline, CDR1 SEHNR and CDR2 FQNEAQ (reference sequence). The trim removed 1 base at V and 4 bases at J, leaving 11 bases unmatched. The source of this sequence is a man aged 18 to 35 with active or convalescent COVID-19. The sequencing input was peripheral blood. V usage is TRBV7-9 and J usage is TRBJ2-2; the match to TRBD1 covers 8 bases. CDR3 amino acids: CASSLVSGQGGFTGELFF. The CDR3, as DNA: TGTGCCAGCAGCTTAGTGTCCGGACAGGGAGGTTTCACCGGGGAGCTGTTTTTT.